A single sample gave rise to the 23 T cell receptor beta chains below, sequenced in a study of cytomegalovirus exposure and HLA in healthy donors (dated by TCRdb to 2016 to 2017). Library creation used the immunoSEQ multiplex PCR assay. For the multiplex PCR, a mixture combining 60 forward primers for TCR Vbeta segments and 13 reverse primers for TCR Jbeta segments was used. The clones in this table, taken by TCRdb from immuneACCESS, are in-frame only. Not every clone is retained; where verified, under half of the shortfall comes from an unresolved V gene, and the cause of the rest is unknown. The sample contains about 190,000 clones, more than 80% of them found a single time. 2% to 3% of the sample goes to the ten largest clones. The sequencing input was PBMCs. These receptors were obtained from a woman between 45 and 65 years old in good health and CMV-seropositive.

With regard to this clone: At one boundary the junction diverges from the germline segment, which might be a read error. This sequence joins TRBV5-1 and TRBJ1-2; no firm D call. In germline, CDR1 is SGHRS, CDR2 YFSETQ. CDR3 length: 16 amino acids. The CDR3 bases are TGTGCCAGCAGCTTGGCCTCGTTACAAACGTCCGCAGGCTACACCTTC. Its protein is CASSLASLQTSAGYTF.

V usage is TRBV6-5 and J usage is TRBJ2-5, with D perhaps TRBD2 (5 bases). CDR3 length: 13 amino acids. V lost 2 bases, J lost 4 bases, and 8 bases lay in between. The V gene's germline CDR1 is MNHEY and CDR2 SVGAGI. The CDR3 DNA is TGTGCCAGCAGTTACCCGGGGTCAGAGACCCAGTACTTC. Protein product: CASSYPGSETQYF.

In nucleotides, the CDR3 is TGTGCCAGCAGCGGACAGGGCGGGAACACCGGGGAGCTGTTTTTT. Translating gives CASSGQGGNTGELFF. V is TRBV2 and J is TRBJ2-2; the match to TRBD1 covers 8 bases. The CDR3 extends over 15 amino acids. With V trimmed by 6 bases and J by 1 base, 4 bases remained unmatched. CDR1 SNHLY and CDR2 FYNNEI come from the germline V gene.

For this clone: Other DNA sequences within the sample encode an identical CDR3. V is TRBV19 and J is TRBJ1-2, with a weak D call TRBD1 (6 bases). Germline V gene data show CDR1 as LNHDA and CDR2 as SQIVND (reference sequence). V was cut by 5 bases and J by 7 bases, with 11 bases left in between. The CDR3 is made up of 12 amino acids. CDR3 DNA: TGTGCCAGTAGTTCAGGGGCGCGTGGCTACACCTTC. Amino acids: CASSSGARGYTF.

The CDR3 DNA follows: TGTGCCAGCAGCCTCCGGGACAATAGCGAGCAGTACTTC. Amino acid sequence: CASSLRDNSEQYF. This chain joins TRBV28 and TRBJ2-7; tentatively, D is TRBD1 (6 bases). V was shortened by 6 bases and J by 6 bases, with 15 bases between the two germline ends. CDR1 is MDHEN and CDR2 is SYDVKM in the germline V gene. The CDR3 is 13 residues long. The entire variable domain, with the rest obtained from reference TRBV28 and TRBJ2-7, is as follows: DVKVTQSSRYLVKRTGEKVFLECVQDMDHENMFWYRQDPGLGLRLIYFSYDVKMKEKGDIPEGYSVSREKKERFSLILESASTNQTSMYLCASSLRDNSEQYFGPGTRLTVT.

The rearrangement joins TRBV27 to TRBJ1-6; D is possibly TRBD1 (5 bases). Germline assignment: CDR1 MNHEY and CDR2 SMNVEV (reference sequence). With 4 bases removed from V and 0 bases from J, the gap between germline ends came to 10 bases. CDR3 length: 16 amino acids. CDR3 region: CASSSRGSSYNSPLHF. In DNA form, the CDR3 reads TGTGCCAGCAGTTCGCGGGGGAGCTCCTATAATTCACCCCTCCACTTT.

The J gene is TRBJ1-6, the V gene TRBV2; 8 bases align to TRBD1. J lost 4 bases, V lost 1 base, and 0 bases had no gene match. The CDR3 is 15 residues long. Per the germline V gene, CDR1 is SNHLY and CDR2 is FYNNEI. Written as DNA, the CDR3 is TGTGCCAGCAGTGAAGGACAGGGGTATAATTCACCCCTCCACTTT. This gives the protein CASSEGQGYNSPLHF.

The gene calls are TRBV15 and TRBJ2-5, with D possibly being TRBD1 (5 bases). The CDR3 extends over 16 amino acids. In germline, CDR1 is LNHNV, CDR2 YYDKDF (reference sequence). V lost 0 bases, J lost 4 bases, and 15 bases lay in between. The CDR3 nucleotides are TGTGCCACCAGCAGAGATCTCGGCGGTACAGGAGAGACCCAGTACTTC. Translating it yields CATSRDLGGTGETQYF.

CDR3 in amino acids: CASRLSGGASYEQYF. The CDR3 region has the DNA TGTGCCAGCAGACTTAGCGGGGGGGCCTCCTACGAGCAGTACTTC. The V and J genes are TRBV6-5 and TRBJ2-7; 11 positions match TRBD2. The CDR3 is 15 residues long. The germline gives CDR1 MNHEY, CDR2 SVGAGI. The J segment lost 0 bases and the V segment lost 6 bases, leaving 4 bases of the junction unmatched.

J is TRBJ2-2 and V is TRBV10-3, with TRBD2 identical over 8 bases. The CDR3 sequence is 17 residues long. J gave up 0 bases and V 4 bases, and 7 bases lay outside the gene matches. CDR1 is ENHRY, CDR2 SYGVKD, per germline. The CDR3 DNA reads TGTGCCATCAGTGTGATCTCGGGGGGGGCGAACACCGGGGAGCTGTTTTTT. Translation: CAISVISGGANTGELFF.

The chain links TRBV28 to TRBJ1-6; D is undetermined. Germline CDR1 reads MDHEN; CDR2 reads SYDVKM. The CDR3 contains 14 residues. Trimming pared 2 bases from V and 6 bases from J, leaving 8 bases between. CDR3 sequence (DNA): TGTGCCAGCAGTTTACCCCGAGTTAATTCACCCCTCCACTTT. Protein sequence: CASSLPRVNSPLHF.

CDR3 amino acids: CARNVGATLNTGELFF. The CDR3 nucleotides read TGTGCCAGGAACGTAGGGGCGACCTTGAACACCGGGGAGCTGTTTTTT. V gene TRBV27 combines with J gene TRBJ2-2, with D tentatively TRBD1 (5 bases). V was pared by 9 bases and J by 1 base, with 18 bases between. This CDR3 contains 16 residues. Germline V gene data show CDR1 as MNHEY and CDR2 as SMNVEV (reference sequence).

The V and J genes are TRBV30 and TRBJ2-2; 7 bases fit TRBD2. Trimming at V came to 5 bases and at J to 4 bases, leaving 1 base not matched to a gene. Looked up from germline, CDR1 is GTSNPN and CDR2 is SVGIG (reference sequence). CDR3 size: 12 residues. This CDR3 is CAWGRGTGELFF. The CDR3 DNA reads TGTGCCTGGGGGAGGGGCACCGGGGAGCTGTTTTTT.

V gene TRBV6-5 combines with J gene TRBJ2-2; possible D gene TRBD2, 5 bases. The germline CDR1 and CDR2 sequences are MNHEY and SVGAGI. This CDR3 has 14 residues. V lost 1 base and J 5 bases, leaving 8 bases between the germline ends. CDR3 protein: CASSYLLGTGELFF. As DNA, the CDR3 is TGTGCCAGCAGTTACTTACTAGGAACCGGGGAGCTGTTTTTT.

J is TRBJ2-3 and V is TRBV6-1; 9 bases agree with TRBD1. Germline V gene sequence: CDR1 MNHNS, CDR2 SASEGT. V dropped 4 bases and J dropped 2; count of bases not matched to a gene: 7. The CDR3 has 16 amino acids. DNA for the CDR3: TGTGCCAGCAGTGCCCTACGGGACAGGGACACAGATACGCAGTATTTT. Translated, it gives CASSALRDRDTDTQYF.

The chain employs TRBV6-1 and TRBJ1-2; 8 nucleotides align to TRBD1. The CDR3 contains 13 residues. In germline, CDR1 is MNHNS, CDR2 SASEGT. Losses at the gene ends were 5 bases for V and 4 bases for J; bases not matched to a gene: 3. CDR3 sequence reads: CASSPTGGYGYTF. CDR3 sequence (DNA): TGTGCCAGCAGTCCCACAGGGGGCTATGGCTACACCTTC.

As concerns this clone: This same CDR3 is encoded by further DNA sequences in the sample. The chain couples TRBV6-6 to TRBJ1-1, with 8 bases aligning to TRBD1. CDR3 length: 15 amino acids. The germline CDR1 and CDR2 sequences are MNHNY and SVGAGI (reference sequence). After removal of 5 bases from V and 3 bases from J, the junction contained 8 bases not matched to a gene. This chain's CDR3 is CASSTRGLGDTEAFF. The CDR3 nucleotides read TGTGCCAGCAGTACCAGGGGGCTGGGGGACACTGAAGCTTTCTTT.

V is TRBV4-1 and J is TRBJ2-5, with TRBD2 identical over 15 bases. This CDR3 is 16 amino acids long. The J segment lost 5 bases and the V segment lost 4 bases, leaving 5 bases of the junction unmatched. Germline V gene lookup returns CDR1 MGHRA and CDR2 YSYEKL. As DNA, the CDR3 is TGCGCCAGCAGCCCGCGGACTAGCGGGGGGGCTGAGACCCAGTACTTC. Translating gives CASSPRTSGGAETQYF.

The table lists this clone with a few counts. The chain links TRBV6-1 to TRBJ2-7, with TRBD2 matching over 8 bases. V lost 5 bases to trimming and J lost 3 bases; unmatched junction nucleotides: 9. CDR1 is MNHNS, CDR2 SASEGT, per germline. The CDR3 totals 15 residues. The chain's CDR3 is CASSIGSGGYYEQYF. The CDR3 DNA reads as TGTGCCAGCAGTATCGGGTCGGGGGGGTACTACGAGCAGTACTTC.

DNA for the CDR3: TGTGCCAGTAGTATAGACCGGACTAGCGGGGGGGCCGAGTATTTT. It specifies CASSIDRTSGGAEYF. The chain has TRBV19 and TRBJ2-3; 15 bases line up with TRBD2. The CDR3 runs to 15 residues. Trimming removed 0 bases from V and 13 bases from J; junction bases left unmatched: 5. CDR1 and CDR2 from the germline V gene are LNHDA and SQIVND (reference sequence). Using reference TRBV19 and TRBJ2-3 for the parts outside the CDR3, the full variable domain is DGGITQSPKYLFRKEGQNVTLSCEQNLNHDAMYWYRQDPGQGLRLIYYSQIVNDFQKGDIAEGYSVSREKKESFPLTVTSAQKNPTAFYLCASSIDRTSGGAEYFGPGTRLTVL.

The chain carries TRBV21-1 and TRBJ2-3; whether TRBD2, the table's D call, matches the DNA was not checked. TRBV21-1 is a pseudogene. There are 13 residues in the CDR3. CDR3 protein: CASSNRGGGTQYF. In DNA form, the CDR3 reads TGTGCCAGCAGCAATAGGGGAGGGGGTACGCAGTATTTT.

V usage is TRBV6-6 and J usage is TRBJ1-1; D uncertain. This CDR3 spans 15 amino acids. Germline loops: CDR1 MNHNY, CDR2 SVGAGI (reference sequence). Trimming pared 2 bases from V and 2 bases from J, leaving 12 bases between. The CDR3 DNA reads TGTGCCAGCAGTTACCCCGAGGGCCTTAACACTGAAGCTTTCTTT. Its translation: CASSYPEGLNTEAFF.

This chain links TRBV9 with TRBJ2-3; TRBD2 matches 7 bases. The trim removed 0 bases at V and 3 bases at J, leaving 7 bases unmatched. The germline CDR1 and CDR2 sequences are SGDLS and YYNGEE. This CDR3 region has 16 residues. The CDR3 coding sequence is TGTGCCAGCAGCGTAGGGCCAGCGGGGCCGACAGATACGCAGTATTTT. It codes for CASSVGPAGPTDTQYF. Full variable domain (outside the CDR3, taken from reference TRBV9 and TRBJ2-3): DSGVTQTPKHLITATGQRVTLRCSPRSGDLSVYWYQQSLDQGLQFLIQYYNGEERAKGNILERFSAQQFPDLHSELNLSSLELGDSALYFCASSVGPAGPTDTQYFGPGTRLTVL.